Listed below are T cell receptor beta chains from one sample, sequenced in a study of technical replicates of blood from a few donors. The repertoire was sequenced with immunoSEQ multiplex PCR; TCRdb's copy has only in-frame clones and lacks some. The sample holds fewer than 65,000 clones, 80% to 90% seen once. Source material: PBMCs. The receptors stem from a human donor in good health. Some clones in this sample may be carry-over from other donors' samples. Each CDR3 is given with its conserved first and last residue. D genes are given only for firm matches. Some rows have no size entry. The others give once, few or many, or a class for an expanded clone.

j_call: TRBJ2-7
clone_size: .
d_call: TRBD1
v_call: TRBV7-2
cdr3_aa: CASTRSPGQGAREQYF
cdr3_nt: TGTGCCAGCACTCGCTCCCCGGGACAGGGGGCTCGCGAGCAGTACTTC

j_call: TRBJ1-2
clone_size: .
d_call: .
v_call: TRBV18
cdr3_aa: CASSFGQLQSNYGYTF
cdr3_nt: TGTGCCAGCTCTTTCGGACAGCTACAATCGAACTATGGCTACACCTTC

j_call: TRBJ2-2
clone_size: .
d_call: TRBD2
v_call: TRBV28
cdr3_aa: CASTNIAGTNTGELFF
cdr3_nt: TGTGCCAGCACCAACATAGCGGGGACGAACACCGGGGAGCTGTTTTTT

j_call: TRBJ1-1
clone_size: .
d_call: TRBD1
v_call: TRBV12-5
cdr3_aa: CASGLDRGRPEAFF
cdr3_nt: TGTGCTAGTGGTTTGGACAGGGGAAGGCCTGAAGCTTTCTTT

j_call: TRBJ1-2
clone_size: .
d_call: .
v_call: TRBV4-3
cdr3_aa: CASSQVATGNNYGYTF
cdr3_nt: TGCGCCAGCAGCCAAGTTGCGACAGGCAACAACTATGGCTACACCTTC

j_call: TRBJ2-7
clone_size: .
d_call: TRBD2
v_call: TRBV7-2
cdr3_aa: CASSQTSGRAREQYF
cdr3_nt: TGTGCCAGCAGCCAGACTAGCGGGAGGGCCCGCGAGCAGTACTTC

j_call: TRBJ2-1
clone_size: .
d_call: TRBD2
v_call: TRBV5-4
cdr3_aa: CASSLAGGSSYNEQFF
cdr3_nt: TGTGCCAGCAGCTTGGCGGGAGGGAGCTCCTACAATGAGCAGTTCTTC

j_call: TRBJ2-2
clone_size: .
d_call: TRBD2
v_call: TRBV7-6
cdr3_aa: CASSLRLAENTGELFF
cdr3_nt: TGTGCCAGCAGCCTAAGACTAGCGGAGAACACCGGGGAGCTGTTTTTT

j_call: TRBJ1-2
clone_size: few
d_call: TRBD1
v_call: TRBV9
cdr3_aa: CASSPRTGIGYGYTF
cdr3_nt: TGTGCCAGCAGCCCCCGGACAGGGATTGGGTATGGCTACACCTTC

j_call: TRBJ1-1
clone_size: .
d_call: .
v_call: TRBV15
cdr3_aa: CATSSRRGNTEAFF
cdr3_nt: TGTGCCACCAGCAGCCGACGGGGGAACACTGAAGCTTTCTTT

j_call: TRBJ2-1
clone_size: .
d_call: .
v_call: TRBV27
cdr3_aa: CASSLPGDEQFF
cdr3_nt: TGTGCCAGCAGTTTACCCGGAGATGAGCAGTTCTTC

j_call: TRBJ2-2
clone_size: .
d_call: TRBD1
v_call: TRBV10-3
cdr3_aa: CAIRRQGMGTGELFF
cdr3_nt: TGTGCCATCAGAAGACAGGGTATGGGCACCGGGGAGCTGTTTTTT

j_call: TRBJ2-7
clone_size: .
d_call: TRBD2
v_call: TRBV7-9
cdr3_aa: CASSLASGTTYEQYF
cdr3_nt: TGTGCCAGCAGCTTAGCTAGCGGGACCACCTACGAGCAGTACTTC

j_call: TRBJ1-5
clone_size: .
d_call: .
v_call: TRBV21-1
cdr3_aa: CASSKVWGIRGINQPQHF
cdr3_nt: TGTGCCAGCAGCAAAGTCTGGGGCATAAGGGGCATTAATCAGCCCCAGCATTTT

j_call: TRBJ2-7
clone_size: .
d_call: TRBD1
v_call: TRBV7-6
cdr3_aa: CASSPLGTGREQYF
cdr3_nt: TGTGCCAGCAGCCCCCTCGGGACAGGTCGCGAGCAGTACTTC

j_call: TRBJ1-1
clone_size: once
d_call: TRBD1
v_call: TRBV19
cdr3_aa: CASRSGGRGNTEAFF
cdr3_nt: TGTGCCAGTAGGTCAGGGGGCAGGGGGAACACTGAAGCTTTCTTT

j_call: TRBJ1-1
clone_size: .
d_call: TRBD1
v_call: TRBV10-3
cdr3_aa: CACKGQGATEAFF
cdr3_nt: TGTGCCTGTAAAGGGCAGGGGGCCACTGAAGCTTTCTTT

j_call: TRBJ2-5
clone_size: .
d_call: TRBD2
v_call: TRBV7-6
cdr3_aa: CASSLAGLPAKETQYF
cdr3_nt: TGTGCCAGCAGCTTAGCGGGACTACCAGCAAAAGAGACCCAGTACTTC

j_call: TRBJ2-7
clone_size: .
d_call: .
v_call: TRBV30
cdr3_aa: CAWSWGTHEQYF
cdr3_nt: TGTGCCTGGAGTTGGGGGACACACGAGCAGTACTTC

j_call: TRBJ2-7
clone_size: .
d_call: TRBD1
v_call: TRBV30
cdr3_aa: CACGTGGSYEQYF
cdr3_nt: TGTGCCTGCGGGACAGGGGGCTCCTACGAGCAGTACTTC

j_call: TRBJ1-2
clone_size: .
d_call: .
v_call: TRBV7-9
cdr3_aa: CASSPPTGNYGYTF
cdr3_nt: TGTGCCAGCAGCCCACCCACAGGAAACTATGGCTACACCTTC

j_call: TRBJ2-3
clone_size: .
d_call: .
v_call: TRBV7-2
cdr3_aa: CASSPSSALLGTDTQYF
cdr3_nt: TGTGCCAGCAGCCCCAGCTCGGCCTTACTAGGCACAGATACGCAGTATTTT

j_call: TRBJ1-1
clone_size: .
d_call: TRBD1
v_call: TRBV6-1
cdr3_aa: CASSEGQADTEAFF
cdr3_nt: TGTGCCAGCAGTGAGGGACAGGCGGACACTGAAGCTTTCTTT

j_call: TRBJ2-3
clone_size: .
d_call: .
v_call: TRBV7-9
cdr3_aa: CASSLRQLASPYF
cdr3_nt: TGTGCCAGCAGCTTACGGCAACTAGCTAGTCCGTATTTT

j_call: TRBJ2-7
clone_size: .
d_call: TRBD2
v_call: TRBV4-1
cdr3_aa: CASSPDSGSPYEQYF
cdr3_nt: TGCGCCAGCAGCCCCGATAGCGGGAGCCCCTACGAGCAGTACTTC

j_call: TRBJ2-5
clone_size: .
d_call: TRBD1
v_call: TRBV18
cdr3_aa: CASSRDRAGLETQYF
cdr3_nt: TGTGCCAGCTCGAGGGACAGGGCAGGCCTGGAGACCCAGTACTTC

j_call: TRBJ2-5
clone_size: .
d_call: TRBD1
v_call: TRBV7-2
cdr3_aa: CASSLVRGPGETQYF
cdr3_nt: TGTGCCAGCAGCTTAGTAAGGGGGCCAGGAGAGACCCAGTACTTC

j_call: TRBJ2-7
clone_size: few
d_call: TRBD2
v_call: TRBV29-1
cdr3_aa: CSVETSGGSYEQYF
cdr3_nt: TGCAGCGTTGAGACTAGCGGGGGGAGCTACGAGCAGTACTTC

j_call: TRBJ1-1
clone_size: .
d_call: .
v_call: TRBV7-2
cdr3_aa: CASSPTTKNTEAFF
cdr3_nt: TGTGCCAGCAGCCCCACGACTAAGAACACTGAAGCTTTCTTT

j_call: TRBJ1-1
clone_size: .
d_call: TRBD1
v_call: TRBV20-1
cdr3_aa: CSARGTVEAFF
cdr3_nt: TGCAGTGCTAGGGGGACAGTTGAAGCTTTCTTT

j_call: TRBJ2-7
clone_size: .
d_call: TRBD2
v_call: TRBV9
cdr3_aa: CASSASGSPYEQYF
cdr3_nt: TGTGCCAGCAGCGCCAGCGGGAGTCCCTACGAGCAGTACTTC

j_call: TRBJ2-7
clone_size: few
d_call: .
v_call: TRBV5-6
cdr3_aa: CASSPRQLYEQYF
cdr3_nt: TGTGCCAGCAGCCCGCGGCAACTCTACGAGCAGTACTTC

j_call: TRBJ2-1
clone_size: .
d_call: TRBD2
v_call: TRBV7-9
cdr3_aa: CASRDSGTSGYNEQFF
cdr3_nt: TGTGCCAGCAGGGACTCCGGGACTAGCGGATACAATGAGCAGTTCTTC

j_call: TRBJ2-1
clone_size: few
d_call: TRBD2
v_call: TRBV29-1
cdr3_aa: CSVELRERDNEQFF
cdr3_nt: TGCAGCGTTGAATTGCGGGAGAGAGACAATGAGCAGTTCTTC

j_call: TRBJ2-1
clone_size: .
d_call: TRBD2
v_call: TRBV4-2
cdr3_aa: CASSQGPTSGNEQFF
cdr3_nt: TGTGCCAGCAGCCAAGGACCGACTAGCGGCAATGAGCAGTTCTTC

j_call: TRBJ1-5
clone_size: .
d_call: TRBD1
v_call: TRBV7-2
cdr3_aa: CASSLAGDRVSVQPQHF
cdr3_nt: TGTGCCAGCAGCTTAGCGGGCGACAGGGTCTCGGTTCAGCCCCAGCATTTT

j_call: TRBJ2-3
clone_size: .
d_call: .
v_call: TRBV5-1
cdr3_aa: CASSPGPGADTQYF
cdr3_nt: TGCGCCAGCAGCCCGGGTCCGGGGGCAGATACGCAGTATTTT

j_call: TRBJ2-7
clone_size: .
d_call: .
v_call: TRBV7-2
cdr3_aa: CASSSAGTTYEQYF
cdr3_nt: TGTGCCAGCAGCTCCGCCGGGACAACCTACGAGCAGTACTTC

j_call: TRBJ2-7
clone_size: .
d_call: TRBD1
v_call: TRBV28
cdr3_aa: CASSLIPLSRQGSHEQYF
cdr3_nt: TGTGCCAGCAGTTTAATCCCTCTCTCCCGACAGGGTTCCCACGAGCAGTACTTC

j_call: TRBJ1-6
clone_size: .
d_call: .
v_call: TRBV7-2
cdr3_aa: CASTLRLTSSYNSPLHF
cdr3_nt: TGTGCCAGCACCCTCAGACTGACGAGCTCCTATAATTCACCCCTCCACTTT

j_call: TRBJ2-3
clone_size: .
d_call: TRBD2
v_call: TRBV7-9
cdr3_aa: CASSSRTSGTDTQYF
cdr3_nt: TGTGCCAGCAGCTCCCGGACTAGCGGCACAGATACGCAGTATTTT

j_call: TRBJ2-2
clone_size: .
d_call: .
v_call: TRBV7-2
cdr3_aa: CASSYIPGTENTGELFF
cdr3_nt: TGTGCCAGCAGCTACATACCCGGGACTGAGAACACCGGGGAGCTGTTTTTT

j_call: TRBJ2-1
clone_size: .
d_call: .
v_call: TRBV5-6
cdr3_aa: CASSIPGGSYNEQFF
cdr3_nt: TGTGCCAGCAGCATCCCCGGGGGCTCCTACAATGAGCAGTTCTTC

j_call: TRBJ2-5
clone_size: .
d_call: TRBD2
v_call: TRBV29-1
cdr3_aa: CSVVPVRESQETQYF
cdr3_nt: TGCAGCGTTGTTCCCGTGCGGGAGAGCCAAGAGACCCAGTACTTC

j_call: TRBJ1-5
clone_size: .
d_call: TRBD1
v_call: TRBV2
cdr3_aa: CASSATGNQPQHF
cdr3_nt: TGTGCCAGCAGCGCGACAGGGAATCAGCCCCAGCATTTT

j_call: TRBJ1-3
clone_size: .
d_call: .
v_call: TRBV6-6
cdr3_aa: CASSLVGGHGNTIYF
cdr3_nt: TGTGCCAGCAGCCTTGTGGGGGGGCACGGAAACACCATATATTTT

j_call: TRBJ1-1
clone_size: .
d_call: .
v_call: TRBV10-3
cdr3_aa: CAISDGGTEAFF
cdr3_nt: TGTGCCATCAGTGACGGAGGCACTGAAGCTTTCTTT

j_call: TRBJ2-1
clone_size: .
d_call: TRBD1
v_call: TRBV6-4
cdr3_aa: CASSLGQGGSNEQFF
cdr3_nt: TGTGCCAGCAGCCTGGGACAGGGTGGTTCCAATGAGCAGTTCTTC

j_call: TRBJ1-1
clone_size: .
d_call: .
v_call: TRBV18
cdr3_aa: CASSGARNTEAFF
cdr3_nt: TGTGCCAGCTCAGGGGCCAGGAACACTGAAGCTTTCTTT

j_call: TRBJ1-4
clone_size: .
d_call: TRBD1
v_call: TRBV30
cdr3_aa: CAWSSGQGSEKLFF
cdr3_nt: TGTGCCTGGAGTTCGGGACAGGGGTCGGAAAAACTGTTTTTT

j_call: TRBJ2-2
clone_size: once
d_call: .
v_call: TRBV19
cdr3_aa: CASSRGQSGETNTGELFF
cdr3_nt: TGTGCCAGTAGTAGGGGTCAAAGCGGAGAAACGAACACCGGGGAGCTGTTTTTT

j_call: TRBJ2-7
clone_size: .
d_call: TRBD2
v_call: TRBV7-9
cdr3_aa: CASRPGLAASEQYF
cdr3_nt: TGTGCCAGCAGACCGGGACTAGCGGCAAGCGAGCAGTACTTC